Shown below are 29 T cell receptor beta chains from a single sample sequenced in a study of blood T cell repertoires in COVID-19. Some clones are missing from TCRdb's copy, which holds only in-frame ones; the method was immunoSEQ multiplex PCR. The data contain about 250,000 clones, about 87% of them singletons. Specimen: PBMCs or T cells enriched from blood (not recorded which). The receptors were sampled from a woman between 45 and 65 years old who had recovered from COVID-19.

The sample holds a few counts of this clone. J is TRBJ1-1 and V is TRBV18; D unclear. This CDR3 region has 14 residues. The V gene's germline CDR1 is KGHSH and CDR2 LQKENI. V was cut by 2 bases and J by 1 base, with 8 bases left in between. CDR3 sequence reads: CASSPKEQNTEAFF. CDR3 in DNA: TGTGCCAGCTCACCAAAGGAGCAGAACACTGAAGCTTTCTTT.

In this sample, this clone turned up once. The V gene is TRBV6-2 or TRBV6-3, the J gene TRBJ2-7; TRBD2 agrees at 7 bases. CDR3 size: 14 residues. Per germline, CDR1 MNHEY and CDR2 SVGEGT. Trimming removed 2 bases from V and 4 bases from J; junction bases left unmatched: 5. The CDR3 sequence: CASSYSGLVYEQYF. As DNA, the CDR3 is TGTGCCAGCAGTTACAGCGGACTAGTATACGAGCAGTACTTC.

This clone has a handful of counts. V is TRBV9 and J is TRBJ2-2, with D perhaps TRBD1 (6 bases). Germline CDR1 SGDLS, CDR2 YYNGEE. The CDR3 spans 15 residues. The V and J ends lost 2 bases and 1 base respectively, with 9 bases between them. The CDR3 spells CASSVLGQNTGELFF. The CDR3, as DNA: TGTGCCAGCAGCGTTCTGGGACAGAACACCGGGGAGCTGTTTTTT.

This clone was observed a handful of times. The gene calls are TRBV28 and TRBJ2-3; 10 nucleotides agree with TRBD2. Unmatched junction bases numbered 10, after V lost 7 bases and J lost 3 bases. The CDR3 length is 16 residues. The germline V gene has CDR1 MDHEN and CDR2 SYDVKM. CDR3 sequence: CASTPALAGVTDTQYF. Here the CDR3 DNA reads TGTGCCAGCACCCCCGCCCTAGCGGGAGTAACAGATACGCAGTATTTT. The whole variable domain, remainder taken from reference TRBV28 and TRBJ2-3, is DVKVTQSSRYLVKRTGEKVFLECVQDMDHENMFWYRQDPGLGLRLIYFSYDVKMKEKGDIPEGYSVSREKKERFSLILESASTNQTSMYLCASTPALAGVTDTQYFGPGTRLTVL.

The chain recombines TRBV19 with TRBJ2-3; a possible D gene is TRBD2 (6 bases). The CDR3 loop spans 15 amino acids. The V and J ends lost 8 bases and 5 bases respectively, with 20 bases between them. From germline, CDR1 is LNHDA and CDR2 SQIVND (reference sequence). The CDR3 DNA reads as TGTGCCAGTCGCAGAGACGGGAGTGCGGTAGATACGCAGTATTTT. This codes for CASRRDGSAVDTQYF.

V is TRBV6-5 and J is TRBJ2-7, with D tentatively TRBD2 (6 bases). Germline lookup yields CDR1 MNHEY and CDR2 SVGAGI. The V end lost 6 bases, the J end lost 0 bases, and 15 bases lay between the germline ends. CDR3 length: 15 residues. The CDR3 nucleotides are TGTGCCAGCAGAAGAGGGGACGGGAGCTCCTACGAGCAGTACTTC. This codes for CASRRGDGSSYEQYF.

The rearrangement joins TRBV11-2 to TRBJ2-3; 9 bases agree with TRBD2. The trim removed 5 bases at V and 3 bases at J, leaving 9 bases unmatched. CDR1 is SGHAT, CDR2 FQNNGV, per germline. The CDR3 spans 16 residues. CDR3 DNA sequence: TGTGCCAGCAGCCTCGTAGCGGGAGCAGCGACAGATACGCAGTATTTT. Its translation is CASSLVAGAATDTQYF.

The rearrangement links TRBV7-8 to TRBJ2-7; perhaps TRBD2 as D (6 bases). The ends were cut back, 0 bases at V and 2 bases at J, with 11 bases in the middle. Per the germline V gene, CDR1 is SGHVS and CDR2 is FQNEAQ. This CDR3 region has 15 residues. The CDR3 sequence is CASSLAGTGAYEQYF. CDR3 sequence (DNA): TGTGCCAGCAGCTTAGCGGGGACGGGAGCCTACGAGCAGTACTTC.

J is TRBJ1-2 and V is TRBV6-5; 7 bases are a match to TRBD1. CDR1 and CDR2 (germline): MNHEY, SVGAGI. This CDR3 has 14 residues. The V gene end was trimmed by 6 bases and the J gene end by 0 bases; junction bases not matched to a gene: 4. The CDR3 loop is CASRVGTANYGYTF. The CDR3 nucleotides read TGTGCCAGCAGAGTCGGGACAGCTAACTATGGCTACACCTTC.

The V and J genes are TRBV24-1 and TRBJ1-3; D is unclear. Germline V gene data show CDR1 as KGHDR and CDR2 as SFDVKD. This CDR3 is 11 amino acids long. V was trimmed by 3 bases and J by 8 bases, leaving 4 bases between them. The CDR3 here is CATSDEDTIYF. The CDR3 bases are TGTGCCACCAGTGATGAGGACACCATATATTTT.

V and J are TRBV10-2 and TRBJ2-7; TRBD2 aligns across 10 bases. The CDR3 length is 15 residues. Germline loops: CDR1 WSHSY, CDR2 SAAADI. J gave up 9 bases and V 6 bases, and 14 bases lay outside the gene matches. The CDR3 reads CASRPMGAGGPLQYF. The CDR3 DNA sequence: TGCGCCAGCAGACCAATGGGAGCGGGAGGGCCCTTGCAGTACTTC.

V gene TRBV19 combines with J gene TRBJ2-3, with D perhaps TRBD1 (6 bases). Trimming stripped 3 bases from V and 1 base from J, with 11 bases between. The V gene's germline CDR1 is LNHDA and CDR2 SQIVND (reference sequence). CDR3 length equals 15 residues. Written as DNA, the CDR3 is TGTGCCAGTAGTATTCAGGGGTGGGGCACAGATACGCAGTATTTT. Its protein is CASSIQGWGTDTQYF.

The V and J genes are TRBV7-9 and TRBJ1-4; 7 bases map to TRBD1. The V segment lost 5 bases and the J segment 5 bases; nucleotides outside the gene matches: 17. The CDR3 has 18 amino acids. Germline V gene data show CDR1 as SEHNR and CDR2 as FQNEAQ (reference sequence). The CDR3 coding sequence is TGTGCCAGCAGCCTAGGACTGAACCCCGGGACAGAGAATGAAAAACTGTTTTTT. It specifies CASSLGLNPGTENEKLFF.

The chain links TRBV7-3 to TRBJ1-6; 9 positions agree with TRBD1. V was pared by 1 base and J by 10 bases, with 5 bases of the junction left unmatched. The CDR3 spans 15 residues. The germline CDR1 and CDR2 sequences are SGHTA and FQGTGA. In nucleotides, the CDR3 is TGTGCCAGCAGCTTAAGGGGACAGGGACAATCACCCCTCCACTTT. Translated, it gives CASSLRGQGQSPLHF.

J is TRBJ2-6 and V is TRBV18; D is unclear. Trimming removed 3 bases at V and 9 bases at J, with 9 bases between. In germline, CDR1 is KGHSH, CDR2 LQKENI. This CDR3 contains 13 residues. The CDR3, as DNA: TGTGCCAGCTCACCCCTTCGACTCAACGTCCTGACTTTC. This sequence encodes CASSPLRLNVLTF.

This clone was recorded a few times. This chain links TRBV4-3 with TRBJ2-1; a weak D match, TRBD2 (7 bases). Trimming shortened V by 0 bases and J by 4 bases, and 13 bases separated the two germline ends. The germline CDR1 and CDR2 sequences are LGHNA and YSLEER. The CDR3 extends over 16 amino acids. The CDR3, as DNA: TGCGCCAGCAGCCAAGATGTCGCGGGGGCATACAATGAGCAGTTCTTC. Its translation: CASSQDVAGAYNEQFF.

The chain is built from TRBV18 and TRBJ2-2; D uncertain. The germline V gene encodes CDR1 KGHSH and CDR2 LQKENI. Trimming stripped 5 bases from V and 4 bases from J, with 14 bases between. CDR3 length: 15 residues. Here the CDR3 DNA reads TGTGCCAGCTCATCTCGCCCCGCGGTCACCGGGGAGCTGTTTTTT. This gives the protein CASSSRPAVTGELFF.

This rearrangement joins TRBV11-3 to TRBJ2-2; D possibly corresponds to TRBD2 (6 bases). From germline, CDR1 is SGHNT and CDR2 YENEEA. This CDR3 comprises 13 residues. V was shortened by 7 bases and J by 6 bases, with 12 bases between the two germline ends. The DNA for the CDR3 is TGTGCCAGCAACGGGGGTACGGCCGGGGAGCTGTTTTTT. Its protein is CASNGGTAGELFF.

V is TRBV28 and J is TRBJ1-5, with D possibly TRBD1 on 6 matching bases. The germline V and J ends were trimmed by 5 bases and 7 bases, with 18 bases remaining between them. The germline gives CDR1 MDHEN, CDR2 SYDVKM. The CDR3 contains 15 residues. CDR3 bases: TGTGCCAGCAGTCCCACAGGGAGAGGGCGACAGCCCCAGCATTTT. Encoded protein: CASSPTGRGRQPQHF.

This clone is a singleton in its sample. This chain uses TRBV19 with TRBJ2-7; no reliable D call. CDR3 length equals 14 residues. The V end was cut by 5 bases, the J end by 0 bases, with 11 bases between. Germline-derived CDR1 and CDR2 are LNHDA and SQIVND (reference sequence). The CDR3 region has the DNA TGTGCCAGTAGTGTCCCGGGTTCCTCCTACGAGCAGTACTTC. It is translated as CASSVPGSSYEQYF.

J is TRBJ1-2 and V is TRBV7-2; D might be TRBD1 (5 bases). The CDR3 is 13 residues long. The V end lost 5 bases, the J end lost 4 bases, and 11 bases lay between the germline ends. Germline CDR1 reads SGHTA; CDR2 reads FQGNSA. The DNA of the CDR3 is TGTGCCAGCAGCCAGTGGGGCGTCTATGGCTACACCTTC. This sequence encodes CASSQWGVYGYTF.

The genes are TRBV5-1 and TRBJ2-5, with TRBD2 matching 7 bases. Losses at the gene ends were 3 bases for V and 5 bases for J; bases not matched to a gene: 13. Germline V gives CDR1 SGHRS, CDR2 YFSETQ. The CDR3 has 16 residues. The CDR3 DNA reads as TGCGCCAGCAGCTCCCGATTGGGGGGGTCCCTGGAGACCCAGTACTTC. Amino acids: CASSSRLGGSLETQYF.

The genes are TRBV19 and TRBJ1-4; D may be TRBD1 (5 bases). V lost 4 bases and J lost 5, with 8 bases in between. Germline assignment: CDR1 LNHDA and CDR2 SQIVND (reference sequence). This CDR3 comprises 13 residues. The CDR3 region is CASSTRGNEKLFF. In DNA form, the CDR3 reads TGTGCCAGTAGTACGCGGGGGAATGAAAAACTGTTTTTT.

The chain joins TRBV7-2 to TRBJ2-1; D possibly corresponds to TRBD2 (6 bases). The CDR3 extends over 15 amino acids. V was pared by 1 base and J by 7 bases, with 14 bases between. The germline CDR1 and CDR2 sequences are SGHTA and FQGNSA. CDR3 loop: CASSLVRGEANEQFF. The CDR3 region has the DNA TGTGCCAGCAGCTTAGTGCGGGGAGAAGCGAATGAGCAGTTCTTC.

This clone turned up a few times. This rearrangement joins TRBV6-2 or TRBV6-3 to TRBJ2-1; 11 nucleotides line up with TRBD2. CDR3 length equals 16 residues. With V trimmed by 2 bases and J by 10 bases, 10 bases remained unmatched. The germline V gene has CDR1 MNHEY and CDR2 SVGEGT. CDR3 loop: CASSYGDSGRAGEQFF. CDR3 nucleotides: TGTGCCAGCAGTTACGGGGATAGCGGGAGGGCCGGAGAGCAGTTCTTC.

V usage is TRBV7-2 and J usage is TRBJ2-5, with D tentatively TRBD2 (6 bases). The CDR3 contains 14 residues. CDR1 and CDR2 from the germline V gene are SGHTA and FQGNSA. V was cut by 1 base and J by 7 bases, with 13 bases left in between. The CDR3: CASSLEASGGTQYF. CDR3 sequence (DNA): TGTGCCAGCAGCTTAGAGGCTTCCGGGGGGACCCAGTACTTC.

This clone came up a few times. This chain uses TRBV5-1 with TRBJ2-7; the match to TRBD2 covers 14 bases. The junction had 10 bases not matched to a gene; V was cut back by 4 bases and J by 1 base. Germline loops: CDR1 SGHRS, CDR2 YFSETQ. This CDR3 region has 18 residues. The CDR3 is CASSALGGTSGRSYEQYF. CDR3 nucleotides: TGCGCCAGCAGCGCCCTAGGGGGGACTAGCGGGAGATCCTACGAGCAGTACTTC. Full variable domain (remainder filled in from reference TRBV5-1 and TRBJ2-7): KAGVTQTPRYLIKTRGQQVTLSCSPISGHRSVSWYQQTPGQGLQFLFEYFSETQRNKGNFPGRFSGRQFSNSRSEMNVSTLELGDSALYLCASSALGGTSGRSYEQYFGPGTRLTVT.

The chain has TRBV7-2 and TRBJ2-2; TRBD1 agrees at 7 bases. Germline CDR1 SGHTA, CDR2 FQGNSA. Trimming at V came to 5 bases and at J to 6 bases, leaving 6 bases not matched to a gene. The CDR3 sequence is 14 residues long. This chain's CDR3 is CASSQTGVAGELFF. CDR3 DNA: TGTGCCAGCAGCCAAACAGGGGTTGCCGGGGAGCTGTTTTTT.

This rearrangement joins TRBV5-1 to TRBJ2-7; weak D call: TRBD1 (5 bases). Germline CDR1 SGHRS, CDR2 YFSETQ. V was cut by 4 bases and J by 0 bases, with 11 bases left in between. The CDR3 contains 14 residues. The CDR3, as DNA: TGCGCCAGCAGCCAGGACATTAACTCCTACGAGCAGTACTTC. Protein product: CASSQDINSYEQYF.